The 23 T cell receptor beta chains in this list originate from one sample, sequenced in a study of T cell repertoires in aging, cancer and after chemotherapy. Rearranged V-D-J TRB sequences were amplified with a mixed TRB-A/B primer pool. TCRdb reprocessed the multiplex PCR reads with MiXCR, giving one entry per CDR3 protein. The sample contains about 6,600 distinct CDR3 sequences, about 29% of which appear only once. The template was genomic DNA from peripheral blood, not RNA. The sample comprised blood. These TCRs come from a human donor with a blood cancer. The donor label of this sample is uncertain.

V is TRBV7-9 and J is TRBJ2-1; tentatively, D is TRBD2 (6 bases). With 1 base removed from V and 8 bases from J, the gap between germline ends came to 6 bases. CDR1 is SEHNR, CDR2 FQNEAQ, per germline (reference sequence). The CDR3 extends over 12 amino acids. The CDR3 loop reads CASSLGGDEQFF. CDR3 bases: TGTGCCAGCAGCTTAGGCGGGGATGAGCAGTTCTTC. Drawing the rest from reference TRBV7-9 and TRBJ2-1, the complete variable domain is DTGVSQNPRHKITKRGQNVTFRCDPISEHNRLYWYRQTLGQGPEFLTYFQNEAQLEKSRLLSDRFSAERPKGSFSTLEIQRTEQGDSAMYLCASSLGGDEQFFGPGTRLTVL.

The J gene is TRBJ1-2, the V gene TRBV6-1; D might be TRBD1 (6 bases). The CDR3 covers 15 residues. Trimming stripped 6 bases from V and 9 bases from J, with 23 bases between. From germline, CDR1 is MNHNS and CDR2 SASEGT. The CDR3 region is CASSPIWVQGTSYTF. The CDR3 nucleotides are TGTGCCAGCAGCCCTATCTGGGTCCAGGGGACAAGCTACACCTTC.

This clonotype occurred a few times. The chain links TRBV6-1 to TRBJ1-4; TRBD1 agrees at 7 bases. Germline assignment: CDR1 MNHNS and CDR2 SASEGT. Unmatched junction bases numbered 1, after V lost 5 bases and J lost 1 base. The length of the CDR3 is 14 residues. CDR3 bases: TGTGCCAGCAGTAACAGGGGAACTAATGAAAAACTGTTTTTT. Translation: CASSNRGTNEKLFF.

This clonotype was observed many times. The chain uses TRBV15 and TRBJ1-6; 8 nucleotides line up with TRBD1. The CDR3 contains 14 residues. Germline-derived CDR1 and CDR2 are LNHNV and YYDKDF (reference sequence). Trimming at V came to 5 bases and at J to 10 bases, leaving 7 bases not matched to a gene. CDR3 protein: CATSRGQGGSPLHF. The CDR3 DNA reads TGTGCCACCAGCCGCGGACAGGGAGGATCACCCCTCCACTTT.

The V call is TRBV19, the J call TRBJ2-5; no reliable D call. V was shortened by 6 bases and J by 9 bases, with 26 bases between the two germline ends. CDR1 and CDR2 (germline): LNHDA, SQIVND (reference sequence). CDR3 length equals 16 residues. DNA of the CDR3: TGTGCCAGTAGCCCAAAGTGGGCTAGTCCTTCTCGGGCCCAGTACTTC. The encoded protein is CASSPKWASPSRAQYF.

This chain connects TRBV7-2 to TRBJ2-7; D is unresolved. CDR3 length equals 13 residues. Between the trimmed V and J ends, which lost 3 bases and 10 bases, there was a span of 16 bases. CDR1 SGHTA and CDR2 FQGNSA come from the germline V gene. CDR3 sequence: CASSFMERDPQYF. DNA of the CDR3: TGTGCCAGCAGCTTTATGGAGAGAGACCCTCAGTACTTC.

Written as DNA, the CDR3 is TGTGCCAGCAGCTTCACAGGGGGTGGGACCCTTGAAAAACTGTTTTTT. The encoded protein is CASSFTGGGTLEKLFF. The rearrangement joins TRBV7-9 to TRBJ1-4; 8 bases line up with TRBD1. The J segment lost 7 bases and the V segment lost 3 bases, leaving 10 bases of the junction unmatched. This CDR3 contains 16 residues. CDR1 and CDR2 from the germline V gene are SEHNR and FQNEAQ (reference sequence).

The rearrangement joins TRBV28 to TRBJ1-4; 9 bases match TRBD1. CDR1 is MDHEN and CDR2 is SYDVKM in the germline V gene. The CDR3 contains 13 residues. V gave up 10 bases and J gave up 4 bases; unmatched junction bases: 4. The DNA of the CDR3 is TGTGCCACCCGACAGGGGGTTAATGAAAAACTGTTTTTT. This codes for CATRQGVNEKLFF.

This clonotype is classed as medium-sized. The V gene is TRBV12-3 or TRBV12-4, the J gene TRBJ1-5, with a tentative D call TRBD1 (5 bases). The V and J ends lost 4 bases and 5 bases respectively, with 18 bases between them. The CDR3 runs 16 residues. The CDR3 here is CASSYWNGGVDQPQHF. In DNA, the CDR3 is TGTGCCAGCAGTTATTGGAATGGAGGGGTCGATCAGCCCCAGCATTTT.

In its sample, this clonotype was seen many times. This CDR3 reads CATSRRDRGSNQPQHF. The CDR3 DNA is TGTGCCACCAGCAGACGGGACAGGGGGTCCAATCAGCCCCAGCATTTT. The rearrangement uses TRBV15 and TRBJ1-5, with 11 bases aligning to TRBD1. The V gene end was trimmed by 2 bases and the J gene end by 3 bases; junction bases not matched to a gene: 3. CDR1 is LNHNV, CDR2 YYDKDF, per germline (reference sequence). The CDR3 is 16 amino acids.

The genes are TRBV5-1 and TRBJ1-1; D call uncertain. This CDR3 spans 11 amino acids. The germline V and J ends were trimmed by 1 base and 7 bases, with 5 bases remaining between them. Germline lookup yields CDR1 SGHRS and CDR2 YFSETQ. The CDR3 bases are TGCGCCAGCAGCTTGTCAGGTGAAGCTTTCTTT. It specifies CASSLSGEAFF.

In this sample, this clonotype is medium-sized. This chain joins TRBV6-5 and TRBJ2-2, with a tentative D call TRBD1 (5 bases). The germline CDR1 and CDR2 sequences are MNHEY and SVGAGI. Trimming pared 0 bases from V and 5 bases from J, leaving 10 bases between. CDR3 length equals 15 residues. CDR3 DNA sequence: TGTGCCAGCAGTTACTCGAGTGGGGCAACCGGGGAGCTGTTTTTT. Amino acids: CASSYSSGATGELFF.

The chain links TRBV27 to TRBJ1-5; the D gene is possibly TRBD1 (5 bases). There are 16 residues in the CDR3. Germline CDR1 is MNHEY and CDR2 is SMNVEV (reference sequence). Trimming removed 8 bases at V and 0 bases at J, with 17 bases between. This CDR3 is CASRVTATYSNQPQHF. The CDR3 DNA follows: TGTGCCAGCCGGGTGACAGCTACCTATAGCAATCAGCCCCAGCATTTT.

The chain links TRBV5-4 to TRBJ2-7, with D possibly TRBD1 on 6 matching bases. The CDR3 contains 14 residues. In germline, CDR1 is SGHNT, CDR2 YYREEE (reference sequence). The V end lost 0 bases, the J end lost 4 bases, and 11 bases lay between the germline ends. The CDR3 sequence is CASSLEQGSYEQYF. The CDR3 DNA is TGTGCCAGCAGCTTGGAACAGGGAAGTTACGAGCAGTACTTC.

By frequency in the sample, this clonotype is medium-sized. The chain couples TRBV19 to TRBJ2-1; 7 positions match TRBD1. Germline V gene sequence: CDR1 LNHDA, CDR2 SQIVND (reference sequence). J gave up 3 bases and V 8 bases, and 1 base lay outside the gene matches. The CDR3 extends over 12 amino acids. CDR3 amino acids: CASWDSYNEQFF. DNA of the CDR3: TGTGCCAGTTGGGACAGCTACAATGAGCAGTTCTTC.

This clonotype was found a few times. The J gene is TRBJ1-2, the V gene TRBV5-6, with D perhaps TRBD1 (5 bases). This CDR3 has 15 amino acids. The germline CDR1 and CDR2 sequences are SGHDT and YYEEEE. The ends were cut back, 0 bases at V and 8 bases at J, with 17 bases in the middle. CDR3 sequence: CASSLGAGGVWGYTF. In DNA form, the CDR3 reads TGTGCCAGCAGCTTGGGGGCCGGGGGAGTGTGGGGCTACACCTTC.

This chain joins TRBV10-3 and TRBJ1-1; tentatively, D is TRBD1 (6 bases). Per the germline V gene, CDR1 is ENHRY and CDR2 is SYGVKD. The CDR3 covers 12 residues. Trimming pared 5 bases from V and 8 bases from J, leaving 12 bases between. The CDR3: CAISILRGEAFF. DNA of the CDR3: TGTGCCATCAGTATCCTCAGGGGCGAAGCTTTCTTT.

This clonotype is labeled as medium-sized. This rearrangement joins TRBV19 to TRBJ1-4; D is ambiguous. V lost 5 bases and J 7 bases, leaving 17 bases between the germline ends. CDR3 size: 15 residues. Germline CDR1 reads LNHDA; CDR2 reads SQIVND (reference sequence). CDR3 protein: CASSATARGAEKLFF. The CDR3 DNA is TGTGCCAGTAGTGCGACTGCAAGAGGCGCTGAAAAACTGTTTTTT.

This clonotype was picked up a small number of times. Germline and junction disagree at one end, which may indicate a read error. V and J are TRBV11-2 and TRBJ2-1, with 8 bases that match TRBD1. CDR3 length: 13 residues. Germline values: CDR1 SGHAT, CDR2 FQNNGV. This chain's CDR3 is CASSLDDRGAIGF. The CDR3 DNA is TGTGCCAGCAGCTTAGACGACAGGGGCGCAATCGGCTTC.

The CDR3 DNA is TGTGCCTGGAGGATGGGGGCTGGGGGTACCTACGAGCAGTACTTC. This encodes CAWRMGAGGTYEQYF. The V call is TRBV30, the J call TRBJ2-7, with TRBD1 as a possible D gene (6 bases). CDR1 and CDR2 (germline): GTSNPN, SVGIG (reference sequence). V was shortened by 3 bases and J by 2 bases, with 17 bases between the two germline ends. This CDR3 is 15 amino acids long.

This clonotype has more than one count but fewer than ten. The chain links TRBV7-9 to TRBJ1-4; no reliable D call. Germline CDR1 is SEHNR and CDR2 is FQNEAQ (reference sequence). The CDR3 length is 15 residues. V was shortened by 0 bases and J by 4 bases, with 9 bases between the two germline ends. The CDR3 coding sequence is TGTGCCAGCAGCTTAGCGCCCGGCCATAATGAAAAACTGTTTTTT. This encodes CASSLAPGHNEKLFF.

V usage is TRBV5-4 and J usage is TRBJ2-5, with a tentative D call TRBD1 (6 bases). Germline CDR1 and CDR2: SGHNT and YYREEE (reference sequence). V shed 4 bases and J shed 3 bases, with 16 bases lying between them. This CDR3 has 15 residues. The CDR3, as DNA: TGTGCCAGCAGCGAGCAGGCAGGGGCGGAAGAGACCCAGTACTTC. Its translation is CASSEQAGAEETQYF.

The rearrangement links TRBV19 to TRBJ2-1; maybe TRBD2 (6 bases). V shed 4 bases and J shed 4 bases, with 20 bases lying between them. The length of the CDR3 is 17 residues. Germline V gene lookup returns CDR1 LNHDA and CDR2 SQIVND (reference sequence). CDR3 in amino acids: CASSNSHRDFRYNEQFF. The CDR3 coding sequence is TGTGCCAGTAGTAACTCTCACCGGGACTTCCGATACAATGAGCAGTTCTTC. Full variable domain (remainder filled in from reference TRBV19 and TRBJ2-1): DGGITQSPKYLFRKEGQNVTLSCEQNLNHDAMYWYRQDPGQGLRLIYYSQIVNDFQKGDIAEGYSVSREKKESFPLTVTSAQKNPTAFYLCASSNSHRDFRYNEQFFGPGTRLTVL.